This TCR beta chain was recorded in a study of CD8+ T cells in alopecia areata. Sequencing relied on a cDNA template that was reverse transcribed from extracted RNA. This table comes from immunoSEQ multiplex PCR, and its TCRdb copy is limited to in-frame clones, with some not included. The table shows 200,000 to 250,000 clones, with about two thirds occurring only once. This CDR3 contains 16 residues. The junction had 7 bases not matched to a gene; V was cut back by 5 bases and J by 1 base. Germline CDR1 is MNHEY and CDR2 is SMNVEV (reference sequence). The source material was CD4+ T cells sorted from blood, sampled at week 0. The source is a human donor with alopecia areata. J is TRBJ1-1 and V is TRBV27, with 10 bases fitting TRBD1. The CDR3 coding sequence is TGTGCCAGCAGTCCCGGGACAGGGGAGGCGAACACTGAAGCTTTCTTT. Residues: CASSPGTGEANTEAFF.